These 18 T cell receptor beta chains were sequenced from one sample in a study of blood T cell repertoires in COVID-19. Here immunoSEQ multiplex PCR was the method, and the copy in TCRdb shows in-frame clones only, minus some. Of about 90,000 clones in the sample, 90% to 95% were seen once. The sample consisted of peripheral blood. These receptors all stem from a human donor with active COVID-19. The donor label of this sample is uncertain.

The chain is built from TRBV10-2 and TRBJ2-3; D not resolved. Germline CDR1 and CDR2: WSHSY and SAAADI. CDR3 size: 13 residues. The V end lost 7 bases, the J end lost 1 base, and 9 bases lay between the germline ends. The CDR3 is CASNSMGTDTQYF. The CDR3 nucleotides are TGCGCCAGCAACTCGATGGGCACAGATACGCAGTATTTT.

The chain recombines TRBV9 with TRBJ1-4, with TRBD1 as a possible D gene (6 bases). The CDR3 contains 15 residues. CDR1 is SGDLS, CDR2 YYNGEE, per germline. The germline V and J ends were trimmed by 0 bases and 7 bases, with 13 bases remaining between them. CDR3 DNA sequence: TGTGCCAGCAGCGTAGGGGCGGGGGCTGTTGAAAAACTGTTTTTT. It yields the protein CASSVGAGAVEKLFF.

V and J are TRBV5-5 and TRBJ1-1, with D maybe TRBD1 (6 bases). Trimming removed 0 bases from V and 3 bases from J, with 12 bases in between. Germline CDR1 and CDR2: SGHKS and YYEKEE (reference sequence). This CDR3 spans 15 amino acids. CDR3 DNA sequence: TGTGCCAGCAGCTTGGTAGGGGGAGGGTACACTGAAGCTTTCTTT. Residues: CASSLVGGGYTEAFF.

The J gene is TRBJ2-1, the V gene TRBV5-1, with TRBD2 matching over 10 bases. Germline V gene lookup returns CDR1 SGHRS and CDR2 YFSETQ. V lost 2 bases, J lost 7 bases, and 12 bases stayed unmatched. The CDR3 loop spans 17 amino acids. The CDR3 reads CASSFHGAGGRRNEQFF. CDR3 DNA: TGCGCCAGCAGCTTCCATGGAGCGGGGGGGAGGCGGAATGAGCAGTTCTTC.

The chain joins TRBV5-1 to TRBJ2-3; 10 bases are shared with TRBD1. Trimming took 3 bases from V and 2 from J; bases not matched to a gene: 3. Germline V gene sequence: CDR1 SGHRS, CDR2 YFSETQ. The CDR3 is made up of 15 amino acids. The CDR3 sequence is CASSSRQGATDTQYF. The CDR3 DNA reads as TGCGCCAGCAGCTCACGACAGGGGGCCACAGATACGCAGTATTTT.

The chain couples TRBV23-1 to TRBJ1-6; the match to TRBD1 covers 7 bases. TRBV23-1 is flagged as an ORF with uncertain function. Trimming cost V 4 bases and J 0 bases; bases outside gene matches: 6. CDR3 length: 17 amino acids. The CDR3 coding sequence is TGCGCCAGCAGTCGCTTACAGGGGAGCTCCTATAATTCACCCCTCCACTTT. It is translated as CASSRLQGSSYNSPLHF.

The rearrangement uses TRBV4-1 and TRBJ2-7; 7 bases are shared with TRBD2. CDR3 length: 13 amino acids. After removal of 1 base from V and 6 bases from J, the junction contained 3 bases not matched to a gene. The germline V gene has CDR1 MGHRA and CDR2 YSYEKL. CDR3 in amino acids: CASSQGGGIEQYF. The DNA for the CDR3 is TGCGCCAGCAGCCAAGGGGGGGGAATCGAGCAGTACTTC.

The rearrangement uses TRBV27 and TRBJ2-7, with TRBD2 identical over 12 bases. CDR1 and CDR2 from the germline V gene are MNHEY and SMNVEV (reference sequence). CDR3 length equals 17 residues. V lost 6 bases and J lost 3; bases outside the gene matches: 12. The chain's CDR3 is CASRTSGGHTHLYEQYF. The CDR3 DNA reads as TGTGCCAGCAGGACTAGCGGGGGACATACACATCTCTACGAGCAGTACTTC.

This rearrangement joins TRBV7-2 to TRBJ1-5; TRBD1 is a possible D gene (6 bases). CDR3 length equals 15 residues. The germline gives CDR1 SGHTA, CDR2 FQGNSA. Trimming took 2 bases from V and 7 from J, leaving 15 bases between them. This CDR3 is CASSLRGMSSQPQHF. As DNA, the CDR3 is TGTGCCAGCAGCTTAAGGGGGATGAGTAGCCAGCCCCAGCATTTT.

V and J are TRBV23-1 and TRBJ1-5; 7 positions match TRBD1. TRBV23-1 is classed as an ORF, of uncertain function. The junction had 19 bases not matched to a gene; V was cut back by 6 bases and J by 2 bases. The CDR3 has 19 residues. The CDR3 DNA reads TGCGCCAGCAGCCTGGGGACAGTATATAAATTTGTGGGCAATCAGCCCCAGCATTTT. Translated: CASSLGTVYKFVGNQPQHF.

The V call is TRBV6-5, the J call TRBJ2-7; 7 bases map to TRBD1. Germline V CDR1 and CDR2: MNHEY, SVGAGI. The CDR3 spans 15 residues. The J segment lost 0 bases and the V segment lost 4 bases, leaving 6 bases of the junction unmatched. The CDR3 region has the DNA TGTGCCAGCAGTTCTCCGGGACAGAGCTCCTACGAGCAGTACTTC. As protein: CASSSPGQSSYEQYF.

This sequence joins TRBV7-2 and TRBJ1-3, with 8 bases matching TRBD1. Germline trimming cut 1 base from V and 2 bases from J; bases unmatched to any gene: 4. The length of the CDR3 is 16 residues. The V gene's germline CDR1 is SGHTA and CDR2 FQGNSA. The CDR3 protein is CASSLGGRGPGNTIYF. CDR3 nucleotide sequence: TGTGCCAGCAGCTTAGGGGGCAGGGGGCCTGGAAACACCATATATTTT.

The genes are TRBV6-2 or TRBV6-3 and TRBJ2-2; 15 bases map to TRBD2. The CDR3 runs 19 residues. CDR1 and CDR2 (germline): MNHEY, SVGEGT. J was trimmed by 7 bases and V by 7 bases; bases with no gene match: 16. CDR3 amino acids: CASNPPGLAGGLSGGELFF. In DNA, the CDR3 is TGTGCCAGCAACCCCCCGGGACTAGCGGGGGGTTTATCGGGCGGGGAGCTGTTTTTT.

This chain links TRBV5-1 with TRBJ1-1, with unresolved D. From germline, CDR1 is SGHRS and CDR2 YFSETQ. This CDR3 has 14 residues. V shed 4 bases and J shed 3 bases, with 13 bases lying between them. The CDR3 reads CASSLRIVDTEAFF. The CDR3 DNA sequence: TGCGCCAGCAGCCTACGAATTGTGGACACTGAAGCTTTCTTT.

The CDR3, as DNA: TGTGCCAGCAGCCGCCCGGACAGGGGACGAGAGACCCAGTACTTC. Amino acids: CASSRPDRGRETQYF. The genes are TRBV14 and TRBJ2-5; 9 bases are a match to TRBD1. Losses at the gene ends were 4 bases for V and 4 bases for J; bases not matched to a gene: 7. Germline V lookup: CDR1 SGHDN, CDR2 FVKESK. CDR3 size: 15 residues.

V usage is TRBV6-5 and J usage is TRBJ2-1, with 7 bases aligning to TRBD1. The CDR3 covers 15 residues. With 6 bases clipped from V and 3 bases from J, the junction kept 8 bases outside the gene matches. Per the germline V gene, CDR1 is MNHEY and CDR2 is SVGAGI. The CDR3 DNA sequence: TGTGCCAGCAGGCTCACACAGGGGCTCTACAATGAGCAGTTCTTC. It translates to CASRLTQGLYNEQFF.

This chain joins TRBV29-1 and TRBJ2-7, with 12 bases lining up with TRBD2. This CDR3 has 14 amino acids. Germline V gene sequence: CDR1 SQVTM, CDR2 ANQGSEA. With V trimmed by 6 bases and J by 6 bases, 9 bases remained unmatched. DNA for the CDR3: TGCAGCGTGACACTAGCGGGGGGAGCTACCGAGCAGTACTTC. The encoded protein is CSVTLAGGATEQYF.

The rearrangement links TRBV5-4 to TRBJ1-1, with TRBD1 matching 7 bases. Germline assignment: CDR1 SGHNT and CDR2 YYREEE (reference sequence). V lost 8 bases and J lost 3; bases outside the gene matches: 13. CDR3 length: 15 amino acids. CDR3 in amino acids: CASRSRQGDYTEAFF. CDR3 in DNA: TGTGCCAGTCGTAGTCGACAGGGAGACTACACTGAAGCTTTCTTT. The entire variable domain, with the rest obtained from reference TRBV5-4 and TRBJ1-1, is as follows: ETGVTQSPTHLIKTRGQQVTLRCSSQSGHNTVSWYQQALGQGPQFIFQYYREEENGRGNFPPRFSGLQFPNYSSELNVNALELDDSALYLCASRSRQGDYTEAFFGQGTRLTVV.